This T cell receptor (beta chain) was found in a study of blood T cell repertoires in COVID-19. Assay: immunoSEQ multiplex PCR; the TCRdb copy retains only in-frame clones and omits some. The data contain tens of thousands of clones, over 75% of them singletons. As regards this clone: The same CDR3 is also encoded by other DNA sequences in this sample.

The clonotype comes from a man between 60 and 70 years old with acute or convalescent COVID-19. The sample taken for sequencing was peripheral blood.

In nucleotides, the CDR3 is TGCGCCAGCAGCTTGGCAGGGGGCGAGGAGACCCAGTACTTC. Amino acids: CASSLAGGEETQYF. The chain couples TRBV5-1 to TRBJ2-5; 8 bases are shared with TRBD1. This CDR3 is built from 14 residues. CDR1 and CDR2 (germline): SGHRS, YFSETQ. Trimming took 0 bases from V and 5 from J; bases not matched to a gene: 3.